The 25 T cell receptor beta chains listed next were all sequenced from one sample in a study of shared clonotypes between healthy human individuals. TCRdb's copy holds only in-frame clones and misses some; the assay was immunoSEQ multiplex PCR. Of fewer than 550,000 clones listed, almost 80% are singletons. The specimen was PBMCs. Receptor source: a woman between 35 and 50 years old in good health. Some clones in this sample may be carry-over from other donors' samples.

The chain uses TRBV5-5 and TRBJ2-3; the match to TRBD2 covers 8 bases. The CDR3 runs 15 residues. Germline CDR1 is SGHKS and CDR2 is YYEKEE (reference sequence). V gave up 4 bases and J gave up 6 bases; unmatched junction bases: 10. CDR3 region: CASSASGRGADTQYF. CDR3 coding DNA: TGTGCCAGCAGCGCGAGCGGGAGAGGGGCGGATACGCAGTATTTT.

V gene TRBV27 combines with J gene TRBJ2-7; the D is unclear. Between the trimmed V and J ends, which lost 2 bases and 2 bases, there was a span of 10 bases. The CDR3 totals 14 residues. Germline loops: CDR1 MNHEY, CDR2 SMNVEV (reference sequence). This CDR3 is CASSLRAWAYEQYF. As DNA, the CDR3 is TGTGCCAGCAGTTTAAGGGCGTGGGCCTACGAGCAGTACTTC.

This clone was detected a few times. This chain connects TRBV4-2 to TRBJ2-1; the match to TRBD2 covers 13 bases. CDR1 is LGHNA, CDR2 YNFKEQ, per germline. The CDR3 has 16 amino acids. With 0 bases clipped from V and 4 bases from J, the junction kept 0 bases outside the gene matches. The CDR3 DNA reads TGTGCCAGCAGCCAAGAACTAGCGGGAGGGTACAATGAGCAGTTCTTC. Protein sequence: CASSQELAGGYNEQFF.

In DNA form, the CDR3 reads TGTGCCAGCAGCTTGGGACGGACAGCCGGAAATGAAAAACTGTTTTTT. Protein sequence: CASSLGRTAGNEKLFF. The V gene is TRBV5-4, the J gene TRBJ1-4, with TRBD1 as a possible D gene (6 bases). The CDR3 contains 16 residues. Germline CDR1 is SGHNT and CDR2 is YYREEE (reference sequence). V was pared by 0 bases and J by 5 bases, with 14 bases between.

This CDR3 reads CASGTGGVQGEKLFF. The DNA of the CDR3 is TGTGCCAGCGGGACAGGGGGCGTCCAGGGTGAAAAACTGTTTTTT. V and J are TRBV2 and TRBJ1-4; 12 bases agree with TRBD1. After removal of 8 bases from V and 7 bases from J, the junction contained 8 bases not matched to a gene. The CDR3 covers 15 residues. CDR1 SNHLY and CDR2 FYNNEI come from the germline V gene.

The CDR3 sequence is CASSLGPETYEQYF. CDR3 in DNA: TGTGCCAGCAGCTTAGGCCCTGAGACCTACGAGCAGTACTTC. The V gene is TRBV7-2, the J gene TRBJ2-5, with D unclear. The tail of the sequence fits TRBJ2-7 better, so the J call may be wrong. CDR1 and CDR2 (germline): SGHTA, FQGNSA. The CDR3 totals 14 residues.

The rearrangement links TRBV11-2 to TRBJ1-4; TRBD1 is a possible D gene (5 bases). The CDR3 is made up of 12 amino acids. V was clipped by 3 bases and J by 8 bases, with 7 bases between them. Germline-derived CDR1 and CDR2 are SGHAT and FQNNGV. The CDR3 here is CASSFGGEKLFF. CDR3 in DNA: TGTGCCAGCAGCTTTGGGGGGGAAAAACTGTTTTTT.

This chain connects TRBV27 to TRBJ2-5; D ambiguous. CDR1 and CDR2 from the germline V gene are MNHEY and SMNVEV (reference sequence). This CDR3 has 14 amino acids. V was trimmed by 4 bases and J by 5 bases, leaving 14 bases between them. This CDR3 is CASSSLTRRETQYF. DNA of the CDR3: TGTGCCAGCAGTTCCTTGACGAGACGGGAGACCCAGTACTTC.

The chain recombines TRBV30 with TRBJ2-7; 8 bases agree with TRBD2. Germline V gives CDR1 GTSNPN, CDR2 SVGIG (reference sequence). CDR3 length equals 17 residues. V lost 3 bases to trimming and J lost 1 base; unmatched junction nucleotides: 14. The CDR3 DNA is TGTGCCTGGAGCCAAAAAAAACTAGCGGCCATTTCCTACGAGCAGTACTTC. This sequence encodes CAWSQKKLAAISYEQYF.

With respect to this clone: The sample has other DNA sequences that encode this CDR3 too. The chain recombines TRBV7-9 with TRBJ2-7, with D possibly matching TRBD1 (5 bases). The germline V gene encodes CDR1 SEHNR and CDR2 FQNEAQ (reference sequence). Trimming cost V 2 bases and J 4 bases, with 9 bases left between them. The CDR3 runs 13 residues. The chain's CDR3 is CASSLRAGYEQYF. In DNA, the CDR3 is TGTGCCAGCAGCTTACGTGCAGGGTACGAGCAGTACTTC.

This chain uses TRBV10-3 with TRBJ2-1; the match to TRBD2 covers 14 bases. The CDR3 extends over 19 amino acids. Losses at the gene ends were 2 bases for V and 7 bases for J; bases not matched to a gene: 13. Germline CDR1 is ENHRY and CDR2 is SYGVKD. In DNA, the CDR3 is TGTGCCATCAGTGAGCCGCCACGACTAGCGGGAGGGCCGGGGAATGAGCAGTTCTTC. Amino acid sequence: CAISEPPRLAGGPGNEQFF.

The J gene is TRBJ2-7, the V gene TRBV7-6; D not certain. V was shortened by 5 bases and J by 3 bases, with 17 bases between the two germline ends. Germline V lookup: CDR1 SGHVS, CDR2 FNYEAQ. The CDR3 extends over 15 amino acids. CDR3 loop: CASSQSNTLYYEQYF. The CDR3 DNA reads TGTGCCAGCAGCCAAAGTAACACCTTGTACTACGAGCAGTACTTC.

This clone was detected once. The chain is built from TRBV5-1 and TRBJ2-5; 10 bases map to TRBD1. Germline lookup yields CDR1 SGHRS and CDR2 YFSETQ. The CDR3 covers 14 residues. V was clipped by 4 bases and J by 5 bases; unmatched bases: 5. CDR3 DNA sequence: TGCGCCAGCAGCATGGGACAGGGGATGGAGACCCAGTACTTC. Protein: CASSMGQGMETQYF.

This chain connects TRBV2 to TRBJ2-7; 8 bases fit TRBD1. From germline, CDR1 is SNHLY and CDR2 FYNNEI. The CDR3 is made up of 13 amino acids. V shed 8 bases, J shed 2 bases, and the junction held 5 bases outside the gene matches. CDR3 sequence reads: CASLGTGAYEQYF. The CDR3 bases are TGTGCCAGCCTCGGGACAGGAGCCTACGAGCAGTACTTC.

V gene TRBV6-5 combines with J gene TRBJ1-2; 10 positions match TRBD1. V shed 4 bases and J 2 bases; nucleotides not matched to a gene: 7. The CDR3 runs 16 residues. Germline V gene sequence: CDR1 MNHEY, CDR2 SVGAGI. The CDR3 region is CASSLRQGARNYGYTF. Written as DNA, the CDR3 is TGTGCCAGCAGTTTGCGACAGGGGGCGCGGAACTATGGCTACACCTTC.

The V call is TRBV18, the J call TRBJ2-1; 9 bases fit TRBD2. Trimming cost V 4 bases and J 4 bases; bases outside gene matches: 8. CDR1 is KGHSH and CDR2 is LQKENI in the germline V gene. The CDR3 totals 16 residues. The CDR3 protein is CASSLDSSGIYNEQFF. The DNA for the CDR3 is TGTGCCAGCTCACTCGATTCTAGCGGGATTTACAATGAGCAGTTCTTC.

This chain connects TRBV28 to TRBJ2-7; D possibly corresponds to TRBD1 (5 bases). The CDR3 runs 15 residues. V shed 2 bases and J shed 2 bases, with 13 bases lying between them. In germline, CDR1 is MDHEN, CDR2 SYDVKM. CDR3 region: CASSLIPGITYEQYF. DNA for the CDR3: TGTGCCAGCAGTTTAATTCCAGGGATAACCTACGAGCAGTACTTC. Looking up the rest from reference TRBV28 and TRBJ2-7 gives the full variable domain: DVKVTQSSRYLVKRTGEKVFLECVQDMDHENMFWYRQDPGLGLRLIYFSYDVKMKEKGDIPEGYSVSREKKERFSLILESASTNQTSMYLCASSLIPGITYEQYFGPGTRLTVT.

A word on this clone: Distinct nucleotide sequences in the sample also encode this CDR3. This chain joins TRBV11-2 and TRBJ2-7; D not certain. The CDR3 sequence is 14 residues long. Per the germline V gene, CDR1 is SGHAT and CDR2 is FQNNGV. V was cut by 3 bases and J by 1 base, with 10 bases left in between. This CDR3 is CASSFSESSYEQYF. CDR3 in DNA: TGTGCCAGCAGCTTTTCTGAAAGTTCCTACGAGCAGTACTTC. Full variable domain (remainder filled in from reference TRBV11-2 and TRBJ2-7): EAGVAQSPRYKIIEKRQSVAFWCNPISGHATLYWYQQILGQGPKLLIQFQNNGVVDDSQLPKDRFSAERLKGVDSTLKIQPAKLEDSAVYLCASSFSESSYEQYFGPGTRLTVT.

DNA of the CDR3: TGTGCCAGCAGAGGCCAGGGTAATACTGAAGCTTTCTTT. Its translation is CASRGQGNTEAFF. The chain employs TRBV27 and TRBJ1-1; D may be TRBD1 (5 bases). CDR1 and CDR2 (germline): MNHEY, SMNVEV (reference sequence). The CDR3 runs to 13 residues. The V end was cut by 6 bases, the J end by 5 bases, with 13 bases between.

The rearrangement joins TRBV5-6 to TRBJ1-2; tentatively, D is TRBD1 (5 bases). The CDR3 consists of 14 residues. Per the germline V gene, CDR1 is SGHDT and CDR2 is YYEEEE. The V gene lost 2 bases and the J gene lost 0 bases, with 8 bases spanning the gap. The CDR3 DNA follows: TGTGCCAGCAGCTTAAAGGGGTCTAACTATGGCTACACCTTC. This gives the protein CASSLKGSNYGYTF.

The DNA for the CDR3 is TGCAGCGTTGTGGATGCCGACGGGGGTGACGAGCAGTACTTC. Translation: CSVVDADGGDEQYF. The chain employs TRBV29-1 and TRBJ2-5; D may be TRBD2 (6 bases). The DNA end is a closer match to TRBJ2-7, so the J assignment may be wrong. The CDR3 contains 14 residues. Germline CDR1 is SQVTM and CDR2 is ANQGSEA.

V usage is TRBV7-9 and J usage is TRBJ2-5; D tentatively fits TRBD1 or TRBD2 (5 bases each). V lost 5 bases, J lost 5 bases, and 18 bases lay in between. Germline-derived CDR1 and CDR2 are SEHNR and FQNEAQ (reference sequence). This CDR3 spans 15 amino acids. This chain's CDR3 is CASSGRGLPGETQYF. The CDR3 DNA reads TGTGCCAGCAGCGGTAGGGGCTTGCCGGGGGAGACCCAGTACTTC.

The chain uses TRBV29-1 and TRBJ2-1; the D gene is possibly TRBD1 (5 bases). There are 15 residues in the CDR3. V dropped 3 bases and J dropped 5 bases, with 17 bases sitting between them. The germline V gene encodes CDR1 SQVTM and CDR2 ANQGSEA. In nucleotides, the CDR3 is TGCAGCGTTGAGCCAACGAACGGACACGACAATGAGCAGTTCTTC. Residues: CSVEPTNGHDNEQFF.

This clone was seen only a few times. The chain carries TRBV7-8 and TRBJ2-7; a weak D match, TRBD1 (6 bases). The CDR3 extends over 14 amino acids. Germline V lookup: CDR1 SGHVS, CDR2 FQNEAQ. V shed 6 bases and J shed 0 bases, with 12 bases lying between them. This CDR3 is CASSSGQFSYEQYF. The DNA for the CDR3 is TGTGCCAGCAGTTCCGGACAGTTCTCCTACGAGCAGTACTTC.

J is TRBJ2-2 and V is TRBV19; 7 nucleotides line up with TRBD1. Germline CDR1 and CDR2: LNHDA and SQIVND (reference sequence). After removal of 7 bases from V and 3 bases from J, the junction contained 8 bases not matched to a gene. The CDR3 runs to 15 residues. CDR3 protein: CASTPGQWYTGELFF. The CDR3 DNA reads TGTGCCAGTACCCCGGGACAGTGGTACACCGGGGAGCTGTTTTTT.